This note documents a single T cell receptor beta chain sequence. The data derive from a study of identical twins. This CDR3 has 13 residues. From germline, CDR1 is SGHNT and CDR2 YYREEE (reference sequence). V was clipped by 4 bases and J by 9 bases; unmatched bases: 4. TCRdb called the 5' RACE reads again in MiXCR, with one record for every CDR3 protein. The sample lists fewer than 900,000 distinct CDR3 sequences, about 20% occurring once. The same sample was also studied in work on T cells expressing NK-cell markers.

This clonotype was obtained from a woman aged 18-35 years in good health. This chain joins TRBV5-4 and TRBJ2-1, with 10 bases identical to TRBD1. Source material: PBMCs. The CDR3, as DNA: TGTGCCAGCAGCCATGACAGGGGGCGTGAGCAGTTCTTC. Translated, it gives CASSHDRGREQFF.